Presented here are 28 T cell receptor beta chains from one specimen sequenced in a study of blood T cell repertoires in COVID-19. Assay: immunoSEQ multiplex PCR; the TCRdb copy retains only in-frame clones and omits some. This table holds 88,000 or so clones, around 88% found once. Sequenced: peripheral blood. These receptors originate from a man aged 55 to 69 with acute or convalescent COVID-19.

This chain uses TRBV30 with TRBJ1-1, with D possibly being TRBD1 (6 bases). The CDR3 contains 14 residues. The germline gives CDR1 GTSNPN, CDR2 SVGIG (reference sequence). V shed 3 bases and J shed 2 bases, with 13 bases lying between them. The DNA for the CDR3 is TGTGCCTGGAGACCGGGACATCATAACACTGAAGCTTTCTTT. Translating it yields CAWRPGHHNTEAFF.

The chain carries TRBV6-5 and TRBJ1-2; D is possibly TRBD1 (5 bases). Germline CDR1 and CDR2: MNHEY and SVGAGI. The germline V and J ends were trimmed by 6 bases and 4 bases, with 15 bases remaining between them. This CDR3 has 14 amino acids. CDR3 sequence: CASSGYSGPYGYTF. For the CDR3, the DNA is TGTGCCAGCAGCGGTTACTCAGGGCCCTATGGCTACACCTTC.

The V and J genes are TRBV4-3 and TRBJ1-4; 8 bases line up with TRBD1. Trimming took 2 bases from V and 7 from J; bases not matched to a gene: 6. Germline V gives CDR1 LGHNA, CDR2 YSLEER. The CDR3 spans 15 residues. For the CDR3, the DNA is TGCGCCAGCAGCCAAATAATTGGGACAGGTGAAAAACTGTTTTTT. Translated: CASSQIIGTGEKLFF.

The chain joins TRBV9 to TRBJ2-2; 8 positions agree with TRBD1. CDR3 length: 15 amino acids. Trimming cost V 4 bases and J 8 bases; bases outside gene matches: 10. Germline CDR1 is SGDLS and CDR2 is YYNGEE. CDR3 bases: TGTGCCAGCAGCCTCCTGGGGGGACAGGTTGGGGAGCTGTTTTTT. This codes for CASSLLGGQVGELFF. The variable domain in full, completed from reference TRBV9 and TRBJ2-2, reads DSGVTQTPKHLITATGQRVTLRCSPRSGDLSVYWYQQSLDQGLQFLIQYYNGEERAKGNILERFSAQQFPDLHSELNLSSLELGDSALYFCASSLLGGQVGELFFGEGSRLTVL.

This clone turned up a few times. The chain carries TRBV18 and TRBJ2-7, with TRBD1 matching 7 bases. V dropped 4 bases and J dropped 4; count of bases not matched to a gene: 4. This CDR3 spans 13 amino acids. CDR1 and CDR2 (germline): KGHSH, LQKENI. This CDR3 reads CASSQLTGYEQYF. The CDR3 nucleotides read TGTGCCAGCTCACAACTGACAGGGTACGAGCAGTACTTC.

The CDR3 loop reads CASSTFRVNSYEQYF. In DNA, the CDR3 is TGTGCCAGTAGTACCTTCCGGGTCAACTCCTACGAGCAGTACTTC. The V call is TRBV19, the J call TRBJ2-7; D gene uncertain. The V end lost 4 bases, the J end lost 0 bases, and 13 bases lay between the germline ends. From germline, CDR1 is LNHDA and CDR2 SQIVND (reference sequence). The CDR3 contains 15 residues.

This chain uses TRBV20-1 with TRBJ2-1; 9 bases are a match to TRBD2. The CDR3 extends over 16 amino acids. Germline loops: CDR1 DFQATT, CDR2 SNEGSKA (reference sequence). V was clipped by 3 bases and J by 0 bases; unmatched bases: 6. CDR3 nucleotide sequence: TGCAGTGCTAGTATTAGCGGGGGTCTCTCCTACAATGAGCAGTTCTTC. This translates into CSASISGGLSYNEQFF.

This clone has more than one count but fewer than ten. The chain uses TRBV28 and TRBJ2-1; 13 bases match TRBD2. V shed 7 bases, J shed 5 bases, and the junction held 8 bases outside the gene matches. There are 16 residues in the CDR3. Germline CDR1 MDHEN, CDR2 SYDVKM. The CDR3 nucleotides read TGTGCCAGCATCTCTTCGGGACTAGCGGGGAACAATGAGCAGTTCTTC. It yields the protein CASISSGLAGNNEQFF.

The DNA for the CDR3 is TGTGCCATCAGTGAGCAGGGTCGAGCGGGAGAGTTCGAGCAGTACTTC. Translating it yields CAISEQGRAGEFEQYF. The chain has TRBV10-3 and TRBJ2-7; TRBD2 matches at 8 bases. The CDR3 covers 16 residues. Germline CDR1 reads ENHRY; CDR2 reads SYGVKD. V was pared by 2 bases and J by 6 bases, with 12 bases of the junction left unmatched.

The chain employs TRBV9 and TRBJ2-1; 7 bases fit TRBD1. The junction had 17 bases not matched to a gene; V was cut back by 3 bases and J by 2 bases. Germline-derived CDR1 and CDR2 are SGDLS and YYNGEE. The CDR3 sequence is 19 residues long. The CDR3 protein is CASSARQDRDPRPYNEQFF. CDR3 sequence (DNA): TGTGCCAGCAGCGCCCGTCAAGACAGGGACCCCCGTCCCTACAATGAGCAGTTCTTC.

The chain couples TRBV5-1 to TRBJ1-2; no definite D call. Germline V gene sequence: CDR1 SGHRS, CDR2 YFSETQ. The length of the CDR3 is 14 residues. The germline V and J ends were trimmed by 0 bases and 4 bases, with 10 bases remaining between them. The CDR3 region has the DNA TGCGCCAGCAGCTTGGTCGGAGAATCCTATGGCTACACCTTC. The encoded protein is CASSLVGESYGYTF.

The chain is built from TRBV5-1 and TRBJ1-5; 7 nucleotides match TRBD1. CDR1 and CDR2 (germline): SGHRS, YFSETQ. CDR3 size: 15 residues. Trimming took 2 bases from V and 4 from J; bases not matched to a gene: 6. The CDR3 here is CASSFEGAKNQPQHF. The CDR3 DNA sequence: TGCGCCAGCAGCTTTGAGGGGGCCAAAAATCAGCCCCAGCATTTT.

A remark on this clone: The sample carries other DNA sequences with the same CDR3. The rearrangement uses TRBV3-1 (or the pseudogene TRBV3-2) and TRBJ1-4; 9 positions agree with TRBD1. J was trimmed by 7 bases and V by 2 bases; bases with no gene match: 8. Germline CDR1 and CDR2: LGHDT and YNNKEL (reference sequence). CDR3 length equals 16 residues. The CDR3 DNA follows: TGTGCCAGCAGCCAATCGGGACAGGGATACGGTGAAAAACTGTTTTTT. It yields the protein CASSQSGQGYGEKLFF.

V usage is TRBV14 and J usage is TRBJ1-1, with D perhaps TRBD1 (6 bases). Germline V CDR1 and CDR2: SGHDN, FVKESK. The ends were cut back, 5 bases at V and 3 bases at J, with 13 bases in the middle. CDR3 length equals 14 residues. The CDR3 reads CASSERTVYTEAFF. The CDR3, as DNA: TGTGCCAGCAGCGAACGGACAGTTTACACTGAAGCTTTCTTT. Full variable domain (outside the CDR3, taken from reference TRBV14 and TRBJ1-1): EAGVTQFPSHSVIEKGQTVTLRCDPISGHDNLYWYRRVMGKEIKFLLHFVKESKQDESGMPNNRFLAERTGGTYSTLKVQPAELEDSGVYFCASSERTVYTEAFFGQGTRLTVV.

The gene calls are TRBV6-1 and TRBJ2-1; TRBD1 is a possible D gene (6 bases). V lost 2 bases and J lost 3, with 11 bases in between. CDR1 is MNHNS and CDR2 is SASEGT in the germline V gene. The CDR3 has 15 residues. The CDR3 sequence is CASSESQGIYNEQFF. For the CDR3, the DNA is TGTGCCAGCAGTGAAAGTCAGGGGATCTACAATGAGCAGTTCTTC.

The rearrangement links TRBV5-6 to TRBJ2-5; 9 bases are shared with TRBD2. V was clipped by 2 bases and J by 4 bases; unmatched bases: 3. In germline, CDR1 is SGHDT, CDR2 YYEEEE. This CDR3 is built from 14 residues. CDR3 amino acids: CASSFVRGGETQYF. DNA for the CDR3: TGTGCCAGCAGCTTTGTGCGGGGGGGAGAGACCCAGTACTTC.

This clone has only one observation. The rearrangement joins TRBV11-2 to TRBJ1-2; D gene uncertain. V was cut by 2 bases and J by 3 bases, with 10 bases left in between. CDR3 size: 14 residues. Per germline, CDR1 SGHAT and CDR2 FQNNGV. The CDR3 sequence is CASSLLPDYYGYTF. As DNA, the CDR3 is TGTGCCAGCAGCTTACTCCCCGACTACTATGGCTACACCTTC.

The rearrangement links TRBV5-6 to TRBJ2-1; a possible D gene is TRBD1 (6 bases). In germline, CDR1 is SGHDT, CDR2 YYEEEE. The CDR3 runs to 16 residues. V lost 3 bases and J lost 7, with 20 bases in between. The chain's CDR3 is CASSSTYRTALNEQFF. The CDR3, as DNA: TGTGCCAGCAGCTCGACCTACAGGACAGCCTTAAATGAGCAGTTCTTC.

This clone was counted once. The rearrangement joins TRBV2 to TRBJ2-1; 9 bases match TRBD2. This CDR3 spans 16 amino acids. Germline lookup yields CDR1 SNHLY and CDR2 FYNNEI. J gave up 7 bases and V 0 bases, and 7 bases lay outside the gene matches. The CDR3 region has the DNA TGTGCCAGCAGTGAAGCTGTCGCGGGGGGGCGGAATGAGCAGTTCTTC. Its protein is CASSEAVAGGRNEQFF.

As DNA, the CDR3 is TGTGCCAGCAGCCCCGACAGGGGGCGGCCCCAGCATTTT. It encodes CASSPDRGRPQHF. The rearrangement joins TRBV7-9 to TRBJ1-5, with 10 bases lining up with TRBD1. There are 13 residues in the CDR3. Germline assignment: CDR1 SEHNR and CDR2 FQNEAQ (reference sequence). Trimming at V came to 5 bases and at J to 9 bases, leaving 4 bases not matched to a gene. Combining the CDR3 with reference TRBV7-9 and TRBJ1-5 gives the whole variable domain DTGVSQNPRHKITKRGQNVTFRCDPISEHNRLYWYRQTLGQGPEFLTYFQNEAQLEKSRLLSDRFSAERPKGSFSTLEIQRTEQGDSAMYLCASSPDRGRPQHFGDGTRLSIL.

The V call is TRBV30, the J call TRBJ1-1, with D perhaps TRBD1 (5 bases). Trimming left V 2 bases short and J 9 bases short, with 19 bases between. The germline gives CDR1 GTSNPN, CDR2 SVGIG (reference sequence). CDR3 size: 14 residues. The CDR3 region is CAWSPPGRFGQAFF. The CDR3 region has the DNA TGTGCCTGGAGTCCCCCAGGGCGGTTTGGACAAGCTTTCTTT.

The V gene is TRBV7-9, the J gene TRBJ2-3; unclear D gene. Germline CDR1 reads SEHNR; CDR2 reads FQNEAQ (reference sequence). This CDR3 is built from 13 residues. V shed 5 bases and J shed 5 bases, with 11 bases lying between them. The CDR3 DNA reads TGTGCCAGCAGCCCCGGAGCCGGAGATACGCAGTATTTT. Residues: CASSPGAGDTQYF.

Comment on this clone: The same CDR3 also results from other DNA sequences found in this sample. The V gene is TRBV5-1, the J gene TRBJ1-2, with 9 positions matching TRBD1. The CDR3 length is 13 residues. V was pared by 5 bases and J by 7 bases, with 6 bases of the junction left unmatched. The germline V gene has CDR1 SGHRS and CDR2 YFSETQ. The chain's CDR3 is CASSLGQGFGYTF. The CDR3 DNA is TGCGCCAGCAGTCTAGGACAGGGGTTTGGCTACACCTTC.

The chain is built from TRBV20-1 and TRBJ2-1; 9 bases agree with TRBD2. V dropped 3 bases and J dropped 10; count of bases not matched to a gene: 25. CDR3 size: 19 residues. Germline CDR1 is DFQATT and CDR2 is SNEGSKA (reference sequence). CDR3 DNA: TGCAGTGCTAGTCCCTCACCCGGGACTAGCCCTCGAACGGTTTGGGAGCAGTTCTTC. It yields the protein CSASPSPGTSPRTVWEQFF.

This clone has only one observation. This chain connects TRBV14 to TRBJ2-2, with D possibly matching TRBD1 (6 bases). Germline V lookup: CDR1 SGHDN, CDR2 FVKESK. This CDR3 comprises 13 residues. Trimming removed 6 bases at V and 4 bases at J, with 9 bases between. The CDR3 region is CASRGQFTGELFF. CDR3 bases: TGTGCCAGCAGAGGACAGTTCACCGGGGAGCTGTTTTTT.

This clone turned up a few times. The chain uses TRBV27 and TRBJ2-2; D remains ambiguous. Trimming left V 1 base short and J 1 base short, with 10 bases between. There are 16 residues in the CDR3. Per the germline V gene, CDR1 is MNHEY and CDR2 is SMNVEV (reference sequence). CDR3 sequence: CASSLLMFGNTGELFF. The CDR3 DNA sequence: TGTGCCAGCAGTTTATTAATGTTCGGGAACACCGGGGAGCTGTTTTTT.

The chain combines TRBV29-1 with TRBJ2-7; TRBD2 aligns across 13 bases. CDR1 SQVTM and CDR2 ANQGSEA come from the germline V gene. The CDR3 spans 13 residues. With V trimmed by 7 bases and J by 4 bases, 4 bases remained unmatched. This CDR3 is CSAGLAGAYEQYF. In DNA form, the CDR3 reads TGCAGCGCAGGACTAGCGGGAGCTTACGAGCAGTACTTC.

This chain joins TRBV3-1 (or the pseudogene TRBV3-2) and TRBJ1-1; weak D call: TRBD1 (5 bases). Between the trimmed V and J ends, which lost 4 bases and 11 bases, there was a span of 20 bases. Germline V gene data show CDR1 as LGHDT and CDR2 as YNNKEL (reference sequence). The CDR3 is made up of 14 amino acids. The CDR3 sequence: CASSPSLQGSAAFF. The CDR3 DNA sequence: TGTGCCAGCAGCCCCTCACTTCAGGGAAGTGCGGCTTTCTTT.